This T cell receptor (beta chain) was obtained from a study of neurological immune-mediated disorders. This clonotype was found many times. Regarding time point: longitudinal time-point 2. TCRdb processed the 5' RACE reads anew with MiXCR; each CDR3 protein has one entry. The table has some 50,000 distinct CDR3 sequences, about 12% seen once; the top ten hold 4.5% to 5.5%. V lost 0 bases and J lost 7; bases outside the gene matches: 6. The CDR3 contains 16 residues. Germline loops: CDR1 DFQATT, CDR2 SNEGSKA (reference sequence). The receptor was derived from a male donor with HTLV-1-associated myelopathy (HAM/TSP). The chain combines TRBV20-1 with TRBJ2-1, with 13 bases fitting TRBD2. Sequencing input: PBMCs. CDR3: CSARDLLAGGLNEQFF. The CDR3 DNA sequence: TGCAGTGCTAGAGACTTACTAGCGGGGGGGCTAAATGAGCAGTTCTTC.